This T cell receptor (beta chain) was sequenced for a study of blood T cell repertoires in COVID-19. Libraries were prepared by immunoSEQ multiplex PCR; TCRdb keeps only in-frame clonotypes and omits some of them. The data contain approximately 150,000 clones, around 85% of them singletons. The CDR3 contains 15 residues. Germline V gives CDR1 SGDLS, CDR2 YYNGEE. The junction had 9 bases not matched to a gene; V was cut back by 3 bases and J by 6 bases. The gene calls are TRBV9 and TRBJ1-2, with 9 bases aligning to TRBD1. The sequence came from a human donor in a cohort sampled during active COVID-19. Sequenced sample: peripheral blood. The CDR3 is CASSGRQGVNHGYTF. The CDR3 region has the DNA TGTGCCAGCAGCGGTCGACAGGGGGTGAACCATGGCTACACCTTC.